One sample yielded the 14 T cell receptor beta chains listed below, sequenced in a study of blood T cell repertoires in COVID-19. Method: immunoSEQ multiplex PCR; TCRdb's copy keeps in-frame clones and lacks some. This table has roughly 180,000 clones, less than 85% appearing once. Input material: PBMCs or T cells enriched from blood (not recorded which). Receptors originate from a man aged 60 to 69 who had recovered from COVID-19.

The chain uses TRBV5-1 and TRBJ2-3; a possible D gene is TRBD1 (6 bases). This CDR3 is built from 15 residues. Deletions cut 0 bases from V and 4 bases from J, with 12 bases between. Germline V CDR1 and CDR2: SGHRS, YFSETQ. CDR3 region: CASSLEGRGADTQYF. CDR3 nucleotides: TGCGCCAGCAGCTTGGAGGGCAGGGGAGCAGATACGCAGTATTTT.

This sequence joins TRBV7-9 and TRBJ1-2; no reliable D call. The CDR3 loop spans 13 amino acids. V lost 5 bases and J 7 bases, leaving 14 bases between the germline ends. Germline V gives CDR1 SEHNR, CDR2 FQNEAQ (reference sequence). In nucleotides, the CDR3 is TGTGCCAGCAGCCCTTCAGGTTACGCTGGCTACACCTTC. Translating gives CASSPSGYAGYTF.

The gene calls are TRBV5-4 and TRBJ1-1; D gene uncertain. The CDR3 has 17 residues. Trimming removed 5 bases from V and 0 bases from J, with 20 bases in between. Per germline, CDR1 SGHNT and CDR2 YYREEE (reference sequence). CDR3 in amino acids: CASSPPHAAEMNTEAFF. For the CDR3, the DNA is TGTGCCAGCAGTCCCCCACACGCGGCAGAAATGAACACTGAAGCTTTCTTT.

The rearrangement uses TRBV29-1 and TRBJ2-5, with TRBD2 as a possible D gene (6 bases). Trimming cost V 1 base and J 3 bases, with 9 bases left between them. The CDR3 has 13 residues. The germline V gene has CDR1 SQVTM and CDR2 ANQGSEA. In DNA form, the CDR3 reads TGCAGCGTTGAAGTTGGAGGGAAAGAGACCCAGTACTTC. Protein sequence: CSVEVGGKETQYF. Combining the CDR3 with reference TRBV29-1 and TRBJ2-5 gives the whole variable domain SAVISQKPSRDICQRGTSLTIQCQVDSQVTMMFWYRQQPGQSLTLIATANQGSEATYESGFVIDKFPISRPNLTFSTLTVSNMSPEDSSIYLCSVEVGGKETQYFGPGTRLLVL.

The CDR3 DNA follows: TGCGCCAGCAGCTTGTTATCGGGGACAGACACAGATACGCAGTATTTT. Translating it yields CASSLLSGTDTDTQYF. The chain has TRBV5-1 and TRBJ2-3, with 7 bases matching TRBD1. The CDR3 consists of 16 residues. In germline, CDR1 is SGHRS, CDR2 YFSETQ. V shed 1 base, J shed 2 bases, and the junction held 7 bases outside the gene matches.

V and J are TRBV5-4 and TRBJ2-1; D is uncertain. CDR3 length: 15 amino acids. Looked up from germline, CDR1 is SGHNT and CDR2 is YYREEE (reference sequence). V shed 0 bases and J shed 5 bases, with 12 bases lying between them. The CDR3 spells CASSLGTLLHNEQFF. DNA of the CDR3: TGTGCCAGCAGCTTGGGAACTCTCCTCCACAATGAGCAGTTCTTC.

This sequence joins TRBV27 and TRBJ2-1; D might be TRBD1 (6 bases). Germline values: CDR1 MNHEY, CDR2 SMNVEV (reference sequence). CDR3 size: 15 residues. Trimming stripped 5 bases from V and 6 bases from J, with 17 bases between. This CDR3 reads CASSQLLGQINEQFF. CDR3 nucleotide sequence: TGTGCCAGCAGTCAACTGCTGGGACAAATCAATGAGCAGTTCTTC.

The rearrangement joins TRBV7-6 to TRBJ2-3, with 9 nucleotides matching TRBD2. J gave up 2 bases and V 1 base, and 7 bases lay outside the gene matches. This CDR3 contains 17 residues. Germline lookup yields CDR1 SGHVS and CDR2 FNYEAQ. The CDR3 region is CASSLVSGGHTTDTQYF. The CDR3 region has the DNA TGTGCCAGCAGCTTAGTTAGCGGGGGCCATACCACAGATACGCAGTATTTT.

The genes are TRBV14 and TRBJ2-7; TRBD1 matches at 8 bases. The CDR3 is 17 amino acids. Germline V gene data show CDR1 as SGHDN and CDR2 as FVKESK. The trim removed 1 base at V and 1 base at J, leaving 9 bases unmatched. CDR3 loop: CASSQAPVTGESYEQYF. DNA of the CDR3: TGTGCCAGCAGCCAAGCCCCGGTGACAGGGGAGTCCTACGAGCAGTACTTC. Variable domain in full (rest from reference TRBV14 and TRBJ2-7): EAGVTQFPSHSVIEKGQTVTLRCDPISGHDNLYWYRRVMGKEIKFLLHFVKESKQDESGMPNNRFLAERTGGTYSTLKVQPAELEDSGVYFCASSQAPVTGESYEQYFGPGTRLTVT.

The chain is built from TRBV7-3 and TRBJ1-1; D gene unclear. V lost 0 bases to trimming and J lost 2 bases, with 10 bases between them. The CDR3 is made up of 15 amino acids. Germline CDR1 reads SGHTA; CDR2 reads FQGTGA. The CDR3 nucleotides read TGTGCCAGCAGCTTAACCGCAGGTATTAACACTGAAGCTTTCTTT. Its translation is CASSLTAGINTEAFF. Looking up the rest from reference TRBV7-3 and TRBJ1-1 gives the full variable domain: GAGVSQTPSNKVTEKGKYVELRCDPISGHTALYWYRQSLGQGPEFLIYFQGTGAADDSGLPNDRFFAVRPEGSVSTLKIQRTERGDSAVYLCASSLTAGINTEAFFGQGTRLTVV.

The V and J genes are TRBV5-5 and TRBJ1-1, with TRBD1 as a possible D gene (6 bases). Germline V gene sequence: CDR1 SGHKS, CDR2 YYEKEE (reference sequence). The CDR3 is 15 amino acids. Trimming removed 1 base from V and 6 bases from J, with 16 bases in between. The CDR3 DNA follows: TGTGCCAGCAGCTTGTATGCAGGGGCACGACCTGAAGCTTTCTTT. Its translation: CASSLYAGARPEAFF.

This rearrangement joins TRBV30 to TRBJ2-1; D perhaps matches TRBD2 (6 bases). Germline V CDR1 and CDR2: GTSNPN, SVGIG (reference sequence). Trimming shortened V by 5 bases and J by 9 bases, and 20 bases separated the two germline ends. The CDR3 has 14 amino acids. The CDR3 nucleotides read TGTGCCTGGGCTAGGGGCGCGGGGAGGAGTGAGCAGTTCTTC. Translated: CAWARGAGRSEQFF.

This chain joins TRBV19 and TRBJ2-1; D perhaps matches TRBD1 (5 bases). Trimming took 7 bases from V and 7 from J, leaving 11 bases between them. Germline V gene lookup returns CDR1 LNHDA and CDR2 SQIVND (reference sequence). CDR3 size: 12 residues. CDR3 in amino acids: CASNQGPNEQFF. DNA of the CDR3: TGTGCCAGTAATCAGGGCCCGAATGAGCAGTTCTTC.

The chain uses TRBV2 and TRBJ1-5; D is possibly TRBD1 (6 bases). The CDR3 runs to 13 residues. CDR1 and CDR2 from the germline V gene are SNHLY and FYNNEI. V was clipped by 6 bases and J by 4 bases, with 10 bases between them. CDR3 bases: TGTGCCAGCAGCGCGGACAGAAATCAGCCCCAGCATTTT. Amino acids: CASSADRNQPQHF.